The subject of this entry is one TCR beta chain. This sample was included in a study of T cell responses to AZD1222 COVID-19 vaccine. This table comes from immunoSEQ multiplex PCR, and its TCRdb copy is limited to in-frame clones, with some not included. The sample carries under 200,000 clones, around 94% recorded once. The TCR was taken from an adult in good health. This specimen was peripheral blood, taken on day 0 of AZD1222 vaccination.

CDR3 sequence reads: CASSPDKNYGYTF. DNA for the CDR3: TGCGCCAGCAGCCCTGACAAAAACTATGGCTACACCTTC. The chain has TRBV4-1 and TRBJ1-2; D is unresolved. The CDR3 length is 13 residues. Trimming pared 4 bases from V and 2 bases from J, leaving 8 bases between. CDR1 MGHRA and CDR2 YSYEKL come from the germline V gene.